The 9 T cell receptor beta chains listed next were all sequenced from one sample in a study of response to subunit inactivated influenza vaccine. One entry per CDR3 protein results from TCRdb running MiXCR on the RT-PCR reads. This repertoire shows roughly 500,000 distinct CDR3 sequences, around 21% found once; its top ten account for 2.5% to 3%. The data also belong to a second study, concerning T cells expressing NK-cell markers. In that study: Scientists made TCR beta cDNA using 5'RACE template switching with UMIs.

This specimen was CD4+ T cells sorted from PBMCs, taken 11 to 12 days after vaccination. Every receptor here comes from a man in his forties or fifties who received an inactivated influenza vaccine.

The genes are TRBV20-1 and TRBJ2-7; 7 positions agree with TRBD1. Germline V lookup: CDR1 DFQATT, CDR2 SNEGSKA (reference sequence). With 7 bases clipped from V and 3 bases from J, the junction kept 9 bases outside the gene matches. The CDR3 loop spans 13 amino acids. CDR3 sequence (DNA): TGCAGTGTTAAACAGGGGCTAAACTACGAGCAGTACTTC. Translating gives CSVKQGLNYEQYF.

This clonotype was seen a few times. The chain combines TRBV3-1 with TRBJ1-1; no definite D call. CDR3 length equals 13 residues. Germline assignment: CDR1 LGHDT and CDR2 YNNKEL (reference sequence). V lost 0 bases to trimming and J lost 1 base, with 3 bases between them. The CDR3 reads CASSQDANTEAFF. CDR3 sequence (DNA): TGTGCCAGCAGCCAAGATGCGAACACTGAAGCTTTCTTT.

The chain uses TRBV6-2 or TRBV6-3 and TRBJ1-6; the D gene is possibly TRBD1 (5 bases). This CDR3 has 16 residues. From germline, CDR1 is MNHEY and CDR2 SVGEGT. Trimming removed 0 bases from V and 7 bases from J, with 13 bases in between. As DNA, the CDR3 is TGTGCCAGCAGTTACTCCCCATCAGGGCGGAATTCACCCCTCCACTTT. It yields the protein CASSYSPSGRNSPLHF.

With respect to this clonotype: One junction end does not reproduce the germline sequence, and a read error may be involved. V and J are TRBV20-1 and TRBJ2-3; 8 nucleotides line up with TRBD2. The CDR3 contains 14 residues. Looked up from germline, CDR1 is DFQATT and CDR2 is SNEGSKA (reference sequence). The CDR3 sequence: CSVPNSGITVTQYF. The CDR3 DNA sequence: TGCAGTGTACCGAATAGCGGGATCACAGTTACGCAGTATTTT.

This clonotype has just a few counts. The junction and the germline gene differ at one end; a read error may be behind it. The chain uses TRBV12-3 or TRBV12-4 and TRBJ2-7, with D possibly being TRBD2 (6 bases). This CDR3 is built from 17 residues. In nucleotides, the CDR3 is TGTGCCAGCAGTCTAGCCATACTTGGGGCCGGGGGCTACGAGCAGTACTTC. Encoded protein: CASSLAILGAGGYEQYF.

This clonotype was found a few times. CDR3 sequence reads: CSAASETQYF. CDR3 DNA: TGCAGTGCCGCCTCTGAGACCCAGTACTTC. The chain has TRBV20-1 and TRBJ2-5; D not certain. Germline V gene sequence: CDR1 DFQATT, CDR2 SNEGSKA (reference sequence). The CDR3 runs to 10 residues. Deletions cut 6 bases from V and 5 bases from J, with 7 bases between.

This chain uses TRBV9 with TRBJ2-3; 9 bases map to TRBD2. Looked up from germline, CDR1 is SGDLS and CDR2 is YYNGEE. The CDR3 contains 14 residues. The trim removed 0 bases at V and 5 bases at J, leaving 1 base unmatched. The CDR3 protein is CASSVELAGDTQYF. The CDR3 bases are TGTGCCAGCAGCGTAGAACTAGCGGGAGATACGCAGTATTTT. Full variable domain (remainder filled in from reference TRBV9 and TRBJ2-3): DSGVTQTPKHLITATGQRVTLRCSPRSGDLSVYWYQQSLDQGLQFLIQYYNGEERAKGNILERFSAQQFPDLHSELNLSSLELGDSALYFCASSVELAGDTQYFGPGTRLTVL.

This clonotype was observed a handful of times. The CDR3 DNA sequence: TGTGCCAGCTCACCAGGACGGACAGGGTTCGGCGAGCAGTACTTC. It codes for CASSPGRTGFGEQYF. This sequence joins TRBV18 and TRBJ2-7, with 8 bases fitting TRBD1. Trimming at V came to 2 bases and at J to 6 bases, leaving 9 bases not matched to a gene. CDR3 length: 15 amino acids. Per germline, CDR1 KGHSH and CDR2 LQKENI.

The chain uses TRBV24-1 and TRBJ2-7, with D unclear. Germline CDR1 KGHDR, CDR2 SFDVKD. This CDR3 has 12 amino acids. With 3 bases removed from V and 2 bases from J, the gap between germline ends came to 4 bases. Here the CDR3 reads CATSDGPYEQYF. The CDR3 coding sequence is TGTGCCACCAGTGATGGGCCCTACGAGCAGTACTTC.